These T cell receptor beta chains were read from a single sample in a study of cytomegalovirus exposure and HLA in healthy donors. Measured with immunoSEQ multiplex PCR; TCRdb has only the in-frame clones, and not every one. Of some 130,000 clones in the sample, around 80% were seen once. Input material: PBMCs. The receptors derive from a young man in good health. CDR3s leave out the opening cysteine and the closing phenylalanine or tryptophan. The D gene is left open where the match is weak.

V gene: TRBV27; D gene: NA; J gene: TRBJ2-6; CDR3 protein: ASSRSGSGANVLT
V gene: TRBV28; D gene: NA; J gene: TRBJ1-2; CDR3 protein: ASSPGGGYGYT
V gene: TRBV4-3; D gene: NA; J gene: TRBJ1-1; CDR3 protein: ASSQAMQGNTEAF
V gene: TRBV6-5; D gene: TRBD1; J gene: TRBJ1-5; CDR3 protein: ASRGDRGGNQPQH
V gene: TRBV2; D gene: NA; J gene: TRBJ2-1; CDR3 protein: ASIRGQGSYNEQF
V gene: TRBV27; D gene: TRBD2; J gene: TRBJ2-1; CDR3 protein: ASSLSLAVSYNEQF
V gene: TRBV9; D gene: NA; J gene: TRBJ1-1; CDR3 protein: ASTQGTKNTEAF
V gene: TRBV7-8; D gene: NA; J gene: TRBJ2-7; CDR3 protein: ASSLASITKDRRDEQY
V gene: TRBV2; D gene: NA; J gene: TRBJ2-5; CDR3 protein: ASSGVSSPRETQY
V gene: TRBV30; D gene: TRBD1; J gene: TRBJ1-6; CDR3 protein: AWSVFRGHNSPLH
V gene: TRBV9; D gene: TRBD2; J gene: TRBJ2-1; CDR3 protein: ASSVSGLATEQF
V gene: TRBV7-3; D gene: NA; J gene: TRBJ2-1; CDR3 protein: ASSSDKSSYNEQF
V gene: TRBV18; D gene: NA; J gene: TRBJ1-1; CDR3 protein: ASSPSGVAEAF
V gene: TRBV7-9; D gene: NA; J gene: TRBJ2-1; CDR3 protein: ASSSRATAGINEQF
V gene: TRBV6-6; D gene: TRBD2; J gene: TRBJ2-7; CDR3 protein: ASSAGLAGVYEQY
V gene: TRBV30; D gene: TRBD1; J gene: TRBJ1-2; CDR3 protein: AWSHRGDYGYT
V gene: TRBV7-7; D gene: NA; J gene: TRBJ2-5; CDR3 protein: ASSLSGRKQEAQY
V gene: TRBV10-3; D gene: TRBD1; J gene: TRBJ2-7; CDR3 protein: AIRAGTGGIEQY
V gene: TRBV7-9; D gene: NA; J gene: TRBJ2-5; CDR3 protein: SSSLVGLLQGQQETQY
V gene: TRBV11-2; D gene: NA; J gene: TRBJ2-3; CDR3 protein: ASIAAGQDTQY
V gene: TRBV15; D gene: NA; J gene: TRBJ2-1; CDR3 protein: ATSRDRKRRGGYNEQF
V gene: TRBV6-5; D gene: NA; J gene: TRBJ1-5; CDR3 protein: ASSPGGGNQPQH
V gene: TRBV14; D gene: NA; J gene: TRBJ2-1; CDR3 protein: ASSQDLGHAEQF
V gene: TRBV28; D gene: NA; J gene: TRBJ1-2; CDR3 protein: ASSSGLLYGYT
V gene: TRBV7-8; D gene: NA; J gene: TRBJ2-1; CDR3 protein: ASSLGSRVEQF
V gene: TRBV27; D gene: TRBD2; J gene: TRBJ2-7; CDR3 protein: ASTPPGGRGYEQY
V gene: TRBV4-3; D gene: TRBD2; J gene: TRBJ2-1; CDR3 protein: ASSQGGVIAGGGNNEQF
V gene: TRBV19; D gene: TRBD1; J gene: TRBJ1-2; CDR3 protein: ASSRYRDSYGYT
V gene: TRBV28; D gene: NA; J gene: TRBJ1-2; CDR3 protein: ASSTTGLYGYT
V gene: TRBV7-2; D gene: TRBD1; J gene: TRBJ2-7; CDR3 protein: ASTDTGGIYEQY
V gene: TRBV4-1; D gene: NA; J gene: TRBJ2-2; CDR3 protein: ASSQPGQNTGELF
V gene: TRBV28; D gene: TRBD2; J gene: TRBJ2-7; CDR3 protein: ASSSTSAYEQY
V gene: TRBV6-1; D gene: NA; J gene: TRBJ2-6; CDR3 protein: ASSTYSSGANVLT
V gene: TRBV6-1; D gene: NA; J gene: TRBJ2-4; CDR3 protein: ASSGYTAGRGNIQY
V gene: TRBV5-1; D gene: NA; J gene: TRBJ2-7; CDR3 protein: ASSLLEAGDEQY
V gene: TRBV4-3; D gene: TRBD2; J gene: TRBJ2-3; CDR3 protein: ASSRFRGAGGPADTQY
V gene: TRBV15; D gene: TRBD1; J gene: TRBJ2-2; CDR3 protein: ATARGQGRTGELF
V gene: TRBV4-3; D gene: NA; J gene: TRBJ2-1; CDR3 protein: ASSQSSGSVNEQF
V gene: TRBV5-1; D gene: NA; J gene: TRBJ2-5; CDR3 protein: ASSSQETQY
V gene: TRBV10-2; D gene: NA; J gene: TRBJ2-7; CDR3 protein: ASRTGPVYEQY